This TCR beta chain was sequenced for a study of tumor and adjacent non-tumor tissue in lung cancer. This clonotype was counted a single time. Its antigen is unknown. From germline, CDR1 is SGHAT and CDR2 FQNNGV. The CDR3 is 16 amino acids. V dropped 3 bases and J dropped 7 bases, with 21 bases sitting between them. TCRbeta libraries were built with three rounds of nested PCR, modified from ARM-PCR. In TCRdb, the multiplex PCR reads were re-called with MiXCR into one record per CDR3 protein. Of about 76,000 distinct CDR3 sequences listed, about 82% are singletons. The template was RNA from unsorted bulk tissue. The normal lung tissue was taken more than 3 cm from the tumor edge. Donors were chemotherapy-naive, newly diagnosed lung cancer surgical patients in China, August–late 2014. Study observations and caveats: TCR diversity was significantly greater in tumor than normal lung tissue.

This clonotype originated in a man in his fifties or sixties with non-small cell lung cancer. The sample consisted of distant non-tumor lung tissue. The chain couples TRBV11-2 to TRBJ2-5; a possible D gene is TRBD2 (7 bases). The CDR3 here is CASSFTKGGPKGTQYF. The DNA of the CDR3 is TGTGCCAGCAGCTTCACAAAGGGGGGGCCAAAGGGGACCCAGTACTTC. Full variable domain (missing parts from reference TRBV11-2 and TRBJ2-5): EAGVAQSPRYKIIEKRQSVAFWCNPISGHATLYWYQQILGQGPKLLIQFQNNGVVDDSQLPKDRFSAERLKGVDSTLKIQPAKLEDSAVYLCASSFTKGGPKGTQYFGPGTRLLVL.